This is a list of T cell receptor beta chains from one sample in a study of radiation and T cells in renal cell carcinoma. Profiled with immunoSEQ multiplex PCR; TCRdb holds only in-frame clones, not every one. The data hold around 46,000 clones, with roughly 80% observed a single time. This material consisted of blood, taken from a patient whose treatment included radiotherapy and nephrectomy. These receptor sequences come from a woman aged 70-85 years with renal cell carcinoma. Each CDR3 is given with its conserved first and last residue. D genes are given only for firm matches. The size field is filled for only some rows; it gives once, few, many or a size class.

>.|TRBV6-5|TRBJ2-7|TRBD2
CASSGPGGGYEQYF
TGTGCCAGCAGCGGACCTGGCGGGGGCTACGAGCAGTACTTC
>.|TRBV27|TRBJ1-5|TRBD1
CASSSGQGAYSNQPQHF
TGTGCCAGCAGTTCGGGACAGGGGGCTTATAGCAATCAGCCCCAGCATTTT
>few|TRBV28|TRBJ1-2|.
CASSASSGPLRGYTF
TGTGCCAGCAGTGCATCCTCGGGACCCTTGAGGGGCTACACCTTC
>.|TRBV4-2|TRBJ2-7|TRBD2
CASSQDVAGGREQYF
TGTGCCAGCAGCCAAGATGTGGCGGGAGGGCGCGAGCAGTACTTC
>.|TRBV5-6|TRBJ2-5|.
CASSLESRNRETQYF
TGTGCCAGCAGCTTGGAGAGCCGGAATAGGGAGACCCAGTACTTC
>.|TRBV5-5|TRBJ2-5|.
CASSLEPGFLGTQYF
TGTGCCAGCAGCTTGGAACCAGGGTTCTTGGGGACCCAGTACTTC
>few|TRBV10-3|TRBJ1-1|TRBD1
CAISDPGQVNTEAFF
TGTGCCATCAGTGACCCGGGACAGGTGAACACTGAAGCTTTCTTT
>.|TRBV6-1|TRBJ1-1|.
CASFGDTEAFF
TGTGCCAGCTTTGGGGACACTGAAGCTTTCTTT
>.|TRBV6-6|TRBJ2-1|.
CASSPAVAMGNEQFF
TGTGCCAGCAGCCCAGCGGTAGCTATGGGGAATGAGCAGTTCTTC
>.|TRBV5-8|TRBJ1-4|TRBD1
CASSRMTGGYEKLFF
TGTGCCAGCAGCAGGATGACAGGGGGGTATGAAAAACTGTTTTTT
>.|TRBV7-2|TRBJ2-5|.
CASSSPSLEYQETQYF
TGTGCCAGCAGCTCTCCTTCTCTGGAGTACCAAGAGACCCAGTACTTC
>.|TRBV5-1|TRBJ1-1|.
CASSLNKPNTEAFF
TGCGCCAGCAGCTTGAATAAACCGAACACTGAAGCTTTCTTT
>once|TRBV11-2|TRBJ2-3|TRBD2
CASSFTSGGYTDTQYF
TGTGCCAGCAGCTTCACTAGCGGGGGGTACACAGATACGCAGTATTTT
>.|TRBV18|TRBJ1-5|TRBD1
CASSPAPQGDQPQHF
TGTGCCAGCTCACCCGCGCCACAGGGGGATCAGCCCCAGCATTTT
>.|TRBV13|TRBJ2-2|.
CASSPERYTGELFF
TGTGCCAGCAGCCCGGAGAGATACACCGGGGAGCTGTTTTTT
>.|TRBV11-2|TRBJ2-3|TRBD1
CASSPGTADTDTQYF
TGTGCCAGCAGCCCGGGGACAGCTGACACAGATACGCAGTATTTT
>.|TRBV5-4|TRBJ2-3|TRBD2
CASSLGASGSTDTQYF
TGTGCCAGCAGCTTGGGGGCTAGCGGGAGCACAGATACGCAGTATTTT
>.|TRBV7-9|TRBJ1-1|TRBD1
CASSSGQGRTEAFF
TGTGCCAGCAGCTCTGGACAGGGTAGGACTGAAGCTTTCTTT
>.|TRBV28|TRBJ2-7|.
CASSFSGGGLYEQYF
TGTGCCAGCAGTTTTTCTGGAGGAGGGCTCTACGAGCAGTACTTC
>few|TRBV4-1|TRBJ1-1|.
CASRSGAEAFF
TGCGCCAGCAGGTCAGGGGCTGAAGCTTTCTTT
>.|TRBV10-3|TRBJ2-7|TRBD2
CAITEREGGEQYF
TGTGCCATCACCGAGCGGGAGGGTGGCGAGCAGTACTTC
>.|TRBV5-4|TRBJ2-7|.
CASSPRGREQYF
TGTGCCAGCAGCCCCCGAGGCAGGGAGCAGTACTTC
>.|TRBV30|TRBJ1-4|.
CAWSVKGATNEKLFF
TGTGCCTGGAGTGTAAAAGGTGCAACTAATGAAAAACTGTTTTTT
>once|TRBV6-1|TRBJ1-2|.
CASRSSGTGDNGYTF
TGTGCCAGCAGATCCAGTGGGACGGGGGATAATGGCTACACCTTC
>.|TRBV4-1|TRBJ2-3|.
CASSPGLTSTDTQYF
TGCGCCAGCAGCCCGGGACTCACTAGCACAGATACGCAGTATTTT
>.|TRBV5-4|TRBJ1-3|.
CASSLEGVSGNTIYF
TGTGCCAGCAGCTTGGAAGGGGTCTCTGGAAACACCATATATTTT
>few|TRBV2|TRBJ2-1|.
CASSERSYNEQFF
TGTGCCAGCAGTGAGCGCAGCTACAATGAGCAGTTCTTC
>.|TRBV12-5|TRBJ2-5|TRBD2
CASAGGGETQYF
TGTGCTAGTGCCGGGGGGGGAGAGACCCAGTACTTC
>.|TRBV10-2|TRBJ2-1|.
CASSELTEGEQFF
TGCGCCAGCAGTGAGCTGACAGAAGGTGAGCAGTTCTTC
>.|TRBV12-5|TRBJ1-2|TRBD1
CASGLVLGQGAPIYGYTF
TGTGCTAGTGGTTTGGTACTGGGACAGGGGGCTCCCATCTATGGCTACACCTTC
>.|TRBV6-1|TRBJ2-3|TRBD2
CASSESSGGGTDTQYF
TGTGCCAGCAGTGAGTCCAGCGGGGGAGGCACAGATACGCAGTATTTT
>.|TRBV7-9|TRBJ2-3|.
CASRDYPNLQGYTQYF
TGTGCCAGCAGAGATTATCCTAATCTCCAAGGTTATACGCAGTATTTT
>.|TRBV2|TRBJ1-5|.
CASSGWGNQPQHF
TGTGCCAGCAGTGGGTGGGGGAATCAGCCCCAGCATTTT
>.|TRBV27|TRBJ2-7|.
CASSLGGGEQYF
TGTGCCAGCAGTTTGGGGGGTGGCGAGCAGTACTTC
>.|TRBV19|TRBJ2-7|.
CASSIDEGSSYEQYF
TGTGCCAGTAGTATAGACGAGGGGAGCTCCTACGAGCAGTACTTC
>.|TRBV7-8|TRBJ2-6|.
CASSFWGSGANVLTF
TGTGCCAGCAGCTTCTGGGGATCAGGGGCCAACGTCCTGACTTTC
>.|TRBV29-1|TRBJ2-6|.
CSVDWAGANVLTF
TGCAGCGTTGATTGGGCTGGGGCCAACGTCCTGACTTTC
>few|TRBV6-1|TRBJ1-2|.
CASSKQDILGGGYTF
TGTGCCAGCAGTAAGCAGGACATACTAGGAGGCGGCTACACCTTC
>.|TRBV21-1|TRBJ1-1|.
CARPLRFEQEAFF
TGTGCCAGACCCCTGAGGTTCGAGCAAGAAGCTTTCTTT
>once|TRBV7-9|TRBJ1-2|TRBD1
CASTTAEGALKGYTF
TGTGCCAGCACCACTGCGGAGGGGGCTTTGAAAGGCTACACCTTC
>.|TRBV2|TRBJ2-7|.
CASSERSGLTYEQYF
TGTGCCAGCAGTGAAAGGTCAGGCCTAACCTACGAGCAGTACTTC
>.|TRBV30|TRBJ1-5|.
CAWSRGATGQPQHF
TGTGCCTGGAGCCGTGGGGCGACGGGTCAGCCCCAGCATTTT
>few|TRBV5-4|TRBJ2-7|.
CASSGSDPYEQYF
TGTGCCAGCAGTGGTTCGGACCCCTACGAGCAGTACTTC
>few|TRBV27|TRBJ2-7|.
CASSQGAEQYF
TGTGCCAGCAGTCAGGGTGCCGAGCAGTACTTC
>.|TRBV4-1|TRBJ2-1|TRBD2
CASSPGTSGRGYEQFF
TGCGCCAGCAGCCCGGGGACTAGCGGGAGGGGATATGAGCAGTTCTTC
>once|TRBV6-1|TRBJ2-5|.
CASSEKQLGHRTETQYF
TGTGCCAGCAGTGAGAAACAGCTGGGACACCGGACGGAGACCCAGTACTTC
>few|TRBV6-6|TRBJ1-2|.
CASSDFRGGYTF
TGTGCCAGCAGCGATTTTAGGGGGGGCTACACCTTC
>.|TRBV11-2|TRBJ2-2|TRBD2
CASSFLAGDVGELFF
TGTGCCAGCAGCTTCTTAGCGGGAGACGTCGGGGAGCTGTTTTTT
>few|TRBV4-1|TRBJ2-1|.
CASSQEHGPQNEQFF
TGCGCCAGCAGCCAAGAGCACGGACCTCAGAATGAGCAGTTCTTC